This TCR beta chain was identified in a study of cytomegalovirus exposure and HLA in healthy donors. With 60 Vbeta and 13 Jbeta primers, the PCR was carried out. Libraries were prepared by immunoSEQ multiplex PCR; TCRdb keeps only in-frame clonotypes and omits some of them. The sample yields 100,000 or so clones, roughly 80% seen once. Unmatched junction bases numbered 5, after V lost 2 bases and J lost 0 bases. Germline V CDR1 and CDR2: SGHNT, YYREEE (reference sequence). The CDR3 runs to 16 residues. The chain combines TRBV5-4 with TRBJ1-3; TRBD1 agrees at 7 bases. This clonotype was obtained from a woman aged 40 to 50 in good health and CMV-seropositive. Material: PBMCs. CDR3 sequence (DNA): TGTGCCAGCAGCTTAGCTACAGGGGTCTCTGGAAACACCATATATTTT. Translation: CASSLATGVSGNTIYF.